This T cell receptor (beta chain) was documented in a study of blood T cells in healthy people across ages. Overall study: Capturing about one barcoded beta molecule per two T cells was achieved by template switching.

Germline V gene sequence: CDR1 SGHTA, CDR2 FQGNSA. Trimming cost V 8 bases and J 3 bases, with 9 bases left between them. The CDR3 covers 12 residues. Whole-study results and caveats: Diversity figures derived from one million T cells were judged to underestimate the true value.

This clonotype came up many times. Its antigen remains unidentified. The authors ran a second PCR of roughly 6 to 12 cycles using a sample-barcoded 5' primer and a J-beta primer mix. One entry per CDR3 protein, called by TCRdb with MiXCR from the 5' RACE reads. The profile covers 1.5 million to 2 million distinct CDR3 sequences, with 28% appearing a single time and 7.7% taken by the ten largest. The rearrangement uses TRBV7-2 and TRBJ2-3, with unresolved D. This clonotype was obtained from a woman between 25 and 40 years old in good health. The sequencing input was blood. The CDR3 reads CASSPPTDTQYF. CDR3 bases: TGTGCCAGCTCACCACCTACAGATACGCAGTATTTT. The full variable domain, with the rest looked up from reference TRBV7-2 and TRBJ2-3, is GAGVSQSPSNKVTEKGKDVELRCDPISGHTALYWYRQSLGQGLEFLIYFQGNSAPDKSGLPSDRFSAERTGGSVSTLTIQRTQQEDSAVYLCASSPPTDTQYFGPGTRLTVL.